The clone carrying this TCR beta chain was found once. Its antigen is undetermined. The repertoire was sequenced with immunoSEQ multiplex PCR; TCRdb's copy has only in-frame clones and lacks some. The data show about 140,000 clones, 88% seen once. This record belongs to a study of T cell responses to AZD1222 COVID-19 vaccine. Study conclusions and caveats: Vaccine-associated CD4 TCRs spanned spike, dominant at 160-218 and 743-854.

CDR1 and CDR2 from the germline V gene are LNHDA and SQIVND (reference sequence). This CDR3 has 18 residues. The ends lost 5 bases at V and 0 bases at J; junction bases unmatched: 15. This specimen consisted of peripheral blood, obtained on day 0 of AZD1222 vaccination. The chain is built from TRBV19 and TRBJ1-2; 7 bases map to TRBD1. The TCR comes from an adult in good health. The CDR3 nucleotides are TGTGCCAGTAGTTCCATCCGGGACAGCCGCTCCACTAACTATGGCTACACCTTC. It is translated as CASSSIRDSRSTNYGYTF.